This T cell receptor beta chain came from a study of low-dose radiotherapy and immunotherapy resistance in tumors (dated by TCRdb to the early 2020s). Regarding the study in general: Patients in Cohort 1 were given 0.5 Gy per fraction every 2 weeks, and the prescribed total PTV dose was 6.5 Gy. Aspirin 300 mg was taken orally once daily by patients for four cycles, starting on cycle 1 day 1. Eight patients were included in the translational analysis: three from the first dose cohort and the first five from the second dose cohort. Cyclophosphamide 200 mg/m2 was given intravenously every two weeks, one day before each radiation and immunotherapy administration. Trial participants were not randomized into treatment groups. Nivolumab and ipilimumab were both given intravenously, with nivolumab at a 240 mg flat dose every two weeks and ipilimumab at 1 mg/kg every six weeks. Cohort 2 received 1 Gy per fraction every two weeks, with a total of 13 Gy over 26 weeks.

This clonotype was recorded many times. Its cognate antigen has yet to be identified. Base qualities were left out, and no much larger clone turns up one base away. V loses 3 bases of germline sequence and J loses 6 bases, and the interval between the two ends is 5 bases. From cysteine to phenylalanine, the CDR3 is 12 amino acids long. The only DNA kept is the CDR3, 36 bases in frame from the first base. Read against the paper, the sample's time point label means: before trial treatment. Donors were enrolled in RACIN, a single-arm phase I dose-escalation trial in which nivolumab, ipilimumab, aspirin, low-dose cyclophosphamide and low-dose radiotherapy were combined. Patients with advanced, TIL-negative solid tumors were considered eligible. Sequencer: Illumina HiSeq 2500. First-strand cDNA was synthesized using Superscript III and a set of TRAV- and TRBV-specific primers, so that both TCRalpha and TCRbeta chains were covered. A roughly 20-cycle PCR with Phusion amplified the TCRs, pairing a constant-region primer with the adapter that was attached to the V primers. The MessageAmp II aRNA Amplification Kit was used to amplify the isolated mRNA, with in vitro transcription run for around 15 hours at 37 degrees C. The Dynabeads mRNA DIRECT Purification Kit was used to isolate mRNA for TCR sequencing. Indexed Illumina adapters were added in a second Phusion PCR of 20 to 30 cycles, after which AMPure XP beads were used to purify the products. On the study's bioinformatics: Custom Perl scripts pooled TCR sequences encoding the same protein, removed out-of-frame sequences and computed each clonotype's abundance. The analysis excluded TCR sequences that were supported by just one read. The metrics used to describe the repertoires included Shannon entropy, Gini index, clonality, richness, and the frequency of TCRs shared between repertoires. The public reads were quality trimmed at Q25 with fastp and then assembled into clones with MiXCR by TCRdb, keeping productive beta chains. Under each unique CDR3 protein, matching rows form one entry showing the most common genes and DNA. V and J calls and clone size were set by TCRdb, not the authors. Recorded for this sample are tens of thousands of distinct CDR3 sequences; 20% to 25% of them occurred a single time. 5.5% to 6.5% of the sample is taken by the ten largest.

Here the sequenced sample was PBMCs, taken before treatment. This TCR derives from a male donor with prostate cancer. The chain links TRBV12-3 or TRBV12-4 with TRBJ2-2; no D gene can be assigned with confidence. The CDR3 has the sequence CASSFEAGELFF. The sequenced DNA: TGTGCCAGCAGTTTTGAGGCCGGGGAGCTGTTTTTT.